These 8 T cell receptor beta chains were all obtained from the same sample, sequenced in a study of T-cell reconstitution after alpha-beta-depleted transplantation in children. Unique molecular identifiers were used to barcode this TCRbeta library. TCRdb re-called the PCR reads through MiXCR, storing one row per CDR3 protein. Of about 540,000 distinct CDR3 sequences in the sample, approximately 20% were seen once. This material consisted of PBMCs from the stem cell graft donor, taken from the stem cell graft. These receptors were obtained from a human donor who donated a stem cell graft to a child with acute lymphoblastic leukemia.

The chain links TRBV20-1 to TRBJ2-1, with D tentatively TRBD2 (6 bases). Trimming pared 6 bases from V and 5 bases from J, leaving 17 bases between. Germline-derived CDR1 and CDR2 are DFQATT and SNEGSKA (reference sequence). CDR3 size: 14 residues. The CDR3 DNA reads as TGCAGTGCAGCCTTGACTAGGCCCAACAATGAGCAGTTCTTC. Protein: CSAALTRPNNEQFF.

This clonotype was recorded at least ten times. The chain joins TRBV5-1 to TRBJ2-3; 10 nucleotides agree with TRBD2. The J segment lost 2 bases and the V segment lost 5 bases, leaving 8 bases of the junction unmatched. The germline V gene encodes CDR1 SGHRS and CDR2 YFSETQ. This CDR3 is built from 16 residues. The CDR3 region has the DNA TGCGCCAGCAGGTGGGCCCTAGCGGGAGTCACAGATACGCAGTATTTT. This sequence encodes CASRWALAGVTDTQYF.

The chain links TRBV10-3 to TRBJ2-1; D may be TRBD1 (5 bases). Per the germline V gene, CDR1 is ENHRY and CDR2 is SYGVKD. The CDR3 runs 14 residues. Trimming removed 2 bases at V and 6 bases at J, with 11 bases between. CDR3 in amino acids: CAISEGAIGNEQFF. The CDR3 DNA sequence: TGTGCCATCAGTGAGGGGGCTATAGGCAATGAGCAGTTCTTC.

V gene TRBV7-6 combines with J gene TRBJ2-1; no definite D call. Trimming removed 5 bases from V and 7 bases from J, with 15 bases in between. This CDR3 region has 14 residues. Germline lookup yields CDR1 SGHVS and CDR2 FNYEAQ. The CDR3 DNA sequence: TGTGCCAGCAGCGCCTTCTCGCAGATGAATGAGCAGTTCTTC. Amino acids: CASSAFSQMNEQFF. Based on the CDR3 plus reference TRBV7-6 and TRBJ2-1, the full variable domain is GAGVSQSPRYKVTKRGQDVALRCDPISGHVSLYWYRQALGQGPEFLTYFNYEAQQDKSGLPNDRFSAERPEGSISTLTIQRTEQRDSAMYRCASSAFSQMNEQFFGPGTRLTVL.

This clonotype occurred a few times. The rearrangement uses TRBV5-4 and TRBJ2-5, with TRBD2 identical over 7 bases. Germline V gene sequence: CDR1 SGHNT, CDR2 YYREEE (reference sequence). V was pared by 0 bases and J by 5 bases, with 10 bases of the junction left unmatched. The CDR3 spans 16 residues. The CDR3 spells CASSLESSGGVETQYF. In nucleotides, the CDR3 is TGTGCCAGCAGCTTGGAGTCTTCGGGAGGAGTGGAGACCCAGTACTTC.

This clonotype showed up just a few times. V is TRBV3-1 and J is TRBJ2-7; D unclear. From germline, CDR1 is LGHDT and CDR2 YNNKEL (reference sequence). V was clipped by 0 bases and J by 0 bases, with 9 bases between them. The CDR3 has 15 residues. CDR3 bases: TGTGCCAGCAGCCAAGAAATTCACTTCTCCTACGAGCAGTACTTC. Translation gives CASSQEIHFSYEQYF.

This clonotype was counted only a few times. The genes are TRBV12-3 or TRBV12-4 and TRBJ1-1, with D perhaps TRBD1 (6 bases). Trimming cost V 1 base and J 1 base, with 10 bases left between them. The CDR3 contains 15 residues. The CDR3: CASSLDTGQNTEAFF. The CDR3 nucleotides read TGTGCCAGCAGTTTAGATACAGGGCAGAACACTGAAGCTTTCTTT.

This clonotype has more than one count but fewer than ten. The genes are TRBV12-3 or TRBV12-4 and TRBJ1-1; 10 bases match TRBD1. The CDR3 is 13 residues long. V was clipped by 8 bases and J by 3 bases; unmatched bases: 3. This CDR3 reads CASPDRGDTEAFF. CDR3 in DNA: TGTGCCAGCCCGGACAGGGGGGACACTGAAGCTTTCTTT.